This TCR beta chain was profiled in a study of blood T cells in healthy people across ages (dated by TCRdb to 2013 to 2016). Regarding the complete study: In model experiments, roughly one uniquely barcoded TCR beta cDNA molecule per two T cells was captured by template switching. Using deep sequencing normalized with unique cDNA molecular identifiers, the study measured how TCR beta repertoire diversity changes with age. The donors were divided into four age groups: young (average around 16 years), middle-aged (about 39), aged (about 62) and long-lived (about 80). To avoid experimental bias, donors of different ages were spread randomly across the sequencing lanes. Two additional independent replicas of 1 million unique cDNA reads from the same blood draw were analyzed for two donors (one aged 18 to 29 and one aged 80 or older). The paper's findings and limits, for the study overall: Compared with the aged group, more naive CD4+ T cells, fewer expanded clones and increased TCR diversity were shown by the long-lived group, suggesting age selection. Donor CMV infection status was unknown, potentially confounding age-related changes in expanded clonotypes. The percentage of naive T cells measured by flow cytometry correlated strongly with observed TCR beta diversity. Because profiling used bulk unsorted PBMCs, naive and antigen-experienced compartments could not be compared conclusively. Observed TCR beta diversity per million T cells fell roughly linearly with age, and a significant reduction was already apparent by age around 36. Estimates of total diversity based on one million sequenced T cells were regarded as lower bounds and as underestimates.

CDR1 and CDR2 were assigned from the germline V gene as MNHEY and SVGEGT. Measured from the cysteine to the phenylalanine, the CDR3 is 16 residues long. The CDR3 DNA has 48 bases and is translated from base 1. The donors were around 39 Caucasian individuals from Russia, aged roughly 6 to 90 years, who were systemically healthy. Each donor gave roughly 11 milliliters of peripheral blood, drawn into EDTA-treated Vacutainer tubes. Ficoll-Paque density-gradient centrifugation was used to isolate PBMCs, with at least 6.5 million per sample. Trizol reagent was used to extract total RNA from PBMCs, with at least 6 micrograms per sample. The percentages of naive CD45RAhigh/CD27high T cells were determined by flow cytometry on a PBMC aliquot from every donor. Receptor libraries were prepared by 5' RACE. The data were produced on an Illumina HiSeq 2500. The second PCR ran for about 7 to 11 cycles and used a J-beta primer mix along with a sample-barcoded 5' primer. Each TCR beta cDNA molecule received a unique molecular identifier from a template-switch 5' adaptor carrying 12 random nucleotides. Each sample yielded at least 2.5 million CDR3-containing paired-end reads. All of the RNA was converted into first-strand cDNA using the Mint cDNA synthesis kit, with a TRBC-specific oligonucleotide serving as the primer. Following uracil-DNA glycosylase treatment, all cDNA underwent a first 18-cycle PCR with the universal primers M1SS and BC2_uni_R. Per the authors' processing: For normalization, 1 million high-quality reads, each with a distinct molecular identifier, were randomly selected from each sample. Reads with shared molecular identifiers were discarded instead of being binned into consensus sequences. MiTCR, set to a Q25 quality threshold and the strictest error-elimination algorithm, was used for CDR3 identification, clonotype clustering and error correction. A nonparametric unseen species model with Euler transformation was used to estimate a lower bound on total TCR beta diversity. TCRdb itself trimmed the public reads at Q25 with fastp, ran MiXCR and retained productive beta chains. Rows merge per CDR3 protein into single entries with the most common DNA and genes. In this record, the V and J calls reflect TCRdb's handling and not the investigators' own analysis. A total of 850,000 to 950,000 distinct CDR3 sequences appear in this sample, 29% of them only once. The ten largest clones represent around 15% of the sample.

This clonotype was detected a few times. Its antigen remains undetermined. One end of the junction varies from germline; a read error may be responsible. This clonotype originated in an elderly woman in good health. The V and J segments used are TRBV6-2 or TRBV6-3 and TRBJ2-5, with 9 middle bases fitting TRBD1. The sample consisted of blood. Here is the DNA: TGTACCAGCAGTTATACCGCCGGGACAGGGAGGGAGACCCAGTACTTC. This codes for CTSSYTAGTGRETQYF.